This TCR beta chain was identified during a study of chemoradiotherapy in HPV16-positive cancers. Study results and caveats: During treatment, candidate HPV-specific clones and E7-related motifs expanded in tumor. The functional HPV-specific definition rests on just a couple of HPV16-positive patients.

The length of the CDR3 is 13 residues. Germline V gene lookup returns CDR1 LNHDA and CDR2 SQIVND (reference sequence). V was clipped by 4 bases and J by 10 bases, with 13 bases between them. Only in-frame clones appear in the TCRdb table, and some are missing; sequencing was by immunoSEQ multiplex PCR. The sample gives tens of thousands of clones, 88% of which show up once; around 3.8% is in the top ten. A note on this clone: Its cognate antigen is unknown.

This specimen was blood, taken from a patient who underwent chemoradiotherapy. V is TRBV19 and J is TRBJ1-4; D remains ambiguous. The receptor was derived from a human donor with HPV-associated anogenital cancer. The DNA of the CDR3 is TGTGCCAGTAGTACCCACCAGCCGGCAAAACTGTTTTTT. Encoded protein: CASSTHQPAKLFF. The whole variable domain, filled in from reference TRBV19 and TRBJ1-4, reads DGGITQSPKYLFRKEGQNVTLSCEQNLNHDAMYWYRQDPGQGLRLIYYSQIVNDFQKGDIAEGYSVSREKKESFPLTVTSAQKNPTAFYLCASSTHQPAKLFFGSGTQLSVL.